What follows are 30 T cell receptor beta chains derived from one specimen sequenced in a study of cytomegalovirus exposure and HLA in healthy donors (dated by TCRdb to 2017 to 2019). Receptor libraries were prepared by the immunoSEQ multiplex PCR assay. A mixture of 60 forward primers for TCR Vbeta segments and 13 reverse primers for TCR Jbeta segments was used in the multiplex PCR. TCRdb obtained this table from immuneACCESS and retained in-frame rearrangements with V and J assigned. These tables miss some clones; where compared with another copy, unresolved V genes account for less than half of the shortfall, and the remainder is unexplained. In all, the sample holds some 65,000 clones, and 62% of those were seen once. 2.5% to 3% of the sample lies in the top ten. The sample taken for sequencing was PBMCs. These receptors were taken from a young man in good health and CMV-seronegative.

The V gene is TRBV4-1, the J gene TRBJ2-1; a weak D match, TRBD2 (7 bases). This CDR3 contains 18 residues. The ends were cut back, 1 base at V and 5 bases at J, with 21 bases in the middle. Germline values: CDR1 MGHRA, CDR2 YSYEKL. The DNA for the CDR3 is TGCGCCAGCAGCCAAGGGTGGTATAGTGGGGGGGCGAACAATGAGCAGTTCTTC. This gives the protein CASSQGWYSGGANNEQFF.

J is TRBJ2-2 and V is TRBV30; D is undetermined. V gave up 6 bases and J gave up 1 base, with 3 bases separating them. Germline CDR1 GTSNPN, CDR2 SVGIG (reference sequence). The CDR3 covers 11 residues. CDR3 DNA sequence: TGTGCCTGCCAGAACACCGGGGAGCTGTTTTTT. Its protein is CACQNTGELFF.

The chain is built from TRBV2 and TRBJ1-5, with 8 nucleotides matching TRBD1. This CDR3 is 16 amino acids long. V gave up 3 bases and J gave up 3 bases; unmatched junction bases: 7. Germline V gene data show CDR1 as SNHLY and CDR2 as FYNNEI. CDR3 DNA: TGTGCCAGCAGTGACTACGACAGGGGAGACAATCAGCCCCAGCATTTT. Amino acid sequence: CASSDYDRGDNQPQHF. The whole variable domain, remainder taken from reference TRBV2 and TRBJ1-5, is EPEVTQTPSHQVTQMGQEVILRCVPISNHLYFYWYRQILGQKVEFLVSFYNNEISEKSEIFDDQFSVERPDGSNFTLKIRSTKLEDSAMYFCASSDYDRGDNQPQHFGDGTRLSIL.

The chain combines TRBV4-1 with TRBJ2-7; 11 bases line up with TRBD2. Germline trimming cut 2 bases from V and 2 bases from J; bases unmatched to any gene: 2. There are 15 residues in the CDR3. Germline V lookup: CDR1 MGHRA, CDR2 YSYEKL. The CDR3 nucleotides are TGCGCCAGCAGCCAACTAGCGGGGGGACCCTACGAGCAGTACTTC. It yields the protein CASSQLAGGPYEQYF.

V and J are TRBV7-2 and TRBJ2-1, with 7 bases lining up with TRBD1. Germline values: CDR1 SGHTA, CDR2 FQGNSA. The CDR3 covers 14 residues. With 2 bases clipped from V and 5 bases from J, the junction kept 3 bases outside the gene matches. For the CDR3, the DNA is TGTGCCAGCAGCTTACCCAGGGGGAACAATGAGCAGTTCTTC. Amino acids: CASSLPRGNNEQFF.

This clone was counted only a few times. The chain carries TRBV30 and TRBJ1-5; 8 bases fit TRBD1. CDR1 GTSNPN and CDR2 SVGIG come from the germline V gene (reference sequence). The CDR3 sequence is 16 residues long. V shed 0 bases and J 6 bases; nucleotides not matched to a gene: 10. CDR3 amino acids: CAWSVSRGRSSQPQHF. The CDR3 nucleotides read TGTGCCTGGAGTGTCTCCAGGGGGCGATCGAGTCAGCCCCAGCATTTT.

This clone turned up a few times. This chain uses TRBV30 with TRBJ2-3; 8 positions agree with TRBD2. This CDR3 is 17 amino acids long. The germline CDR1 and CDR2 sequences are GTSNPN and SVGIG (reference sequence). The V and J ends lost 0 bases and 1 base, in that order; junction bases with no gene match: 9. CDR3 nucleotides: TGTGCCTGGAGTGTACGGTCCCGGGGGGGAGGCACAGATACGCAGTATTTT. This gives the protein CAWSVRSRGGGTDTQYF. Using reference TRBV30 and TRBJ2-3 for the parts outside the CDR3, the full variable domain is SQTIHQWPATLVQPVGSPLSLECTVEGTSNPNLYWYRQAAGRGLQLLFYSVGIGQISSEVPQNLSASRPQDRQFILSSKKLLLSDSGFYLCAWSVRSRGGGTDTQYFGPGTRLTVL.

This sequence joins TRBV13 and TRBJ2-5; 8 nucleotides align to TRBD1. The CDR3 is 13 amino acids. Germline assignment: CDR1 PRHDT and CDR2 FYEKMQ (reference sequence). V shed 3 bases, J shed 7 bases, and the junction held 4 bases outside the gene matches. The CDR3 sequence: CASSLSGGRTQYF. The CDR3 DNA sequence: TGTGCCAGCAGCTTGTCAGGGGGCAGGACCCAGTACTTC.

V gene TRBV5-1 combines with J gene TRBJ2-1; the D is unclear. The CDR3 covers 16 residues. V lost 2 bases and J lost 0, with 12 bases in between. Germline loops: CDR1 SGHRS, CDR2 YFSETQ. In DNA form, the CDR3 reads TGCGCCAGCAGCTTCGCAGCGAAGAGCTCCTACAATGAGCAGTTCTTC. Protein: CASSFAAKSSYNEQFF.

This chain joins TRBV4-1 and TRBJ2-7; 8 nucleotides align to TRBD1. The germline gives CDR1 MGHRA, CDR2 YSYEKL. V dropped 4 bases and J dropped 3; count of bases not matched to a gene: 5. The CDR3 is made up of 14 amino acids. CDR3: CASSPGQGGYEQYF. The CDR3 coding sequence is TGCGCCAGCAGCCCTGGACAGGGTGGCTACGAGCAGTACTTC.

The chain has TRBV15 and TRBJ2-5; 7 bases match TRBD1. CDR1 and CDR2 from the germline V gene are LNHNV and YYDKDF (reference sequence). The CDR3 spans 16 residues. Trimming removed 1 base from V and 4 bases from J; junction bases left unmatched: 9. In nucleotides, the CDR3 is TGTGCCACCAGCAGAGGGGACAGCTCAGGGGGAGAGACCCAGTACTTC. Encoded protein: CATSRGDSSGGETQYF.

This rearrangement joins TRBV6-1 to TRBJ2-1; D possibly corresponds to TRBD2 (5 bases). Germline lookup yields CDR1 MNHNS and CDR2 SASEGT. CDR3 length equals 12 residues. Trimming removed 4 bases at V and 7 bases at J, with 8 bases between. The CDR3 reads CASSVEGNEQFF. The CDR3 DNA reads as TGTGCCAGCAGTGTAGAGGGTAATGAGCAGTTCTTC.

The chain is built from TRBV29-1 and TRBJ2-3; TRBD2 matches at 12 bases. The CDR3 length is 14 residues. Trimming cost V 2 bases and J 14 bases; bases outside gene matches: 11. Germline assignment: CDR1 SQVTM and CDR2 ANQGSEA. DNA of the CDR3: TGCAGCGTTGAATCACCCAGACTAGCGGGGGCTCTGTATTTT. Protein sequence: CSVESPRLAGALYF.

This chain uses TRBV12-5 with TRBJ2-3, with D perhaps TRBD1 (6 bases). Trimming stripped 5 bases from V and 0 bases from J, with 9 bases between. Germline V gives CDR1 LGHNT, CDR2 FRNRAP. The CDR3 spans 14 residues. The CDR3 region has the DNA TGTGCTAGTGGTCGACAGGCGAGCACAGATACGCAGTATTTT. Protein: CASGRQASTDTQYF. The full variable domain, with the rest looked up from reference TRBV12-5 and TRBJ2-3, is DARVTQTPRHKVTEMGQEVTMRCQPILGHNTVFWYRQTMMQGLELLAYFRNRAPLDDSGMPKDRFSAEMPDATLATLKIQPSEPRDSAVYFCASGRQASTDTQYFGPGTRLTVL.

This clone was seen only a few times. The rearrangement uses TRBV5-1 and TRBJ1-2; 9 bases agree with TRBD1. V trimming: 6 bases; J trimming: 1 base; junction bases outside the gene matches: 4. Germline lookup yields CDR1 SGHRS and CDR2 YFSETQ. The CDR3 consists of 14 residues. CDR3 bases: TGCGCCAGCAAACGGGACAGGGATAACTATGGCTACACCTTC. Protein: CASKRDRDNYGYTF.

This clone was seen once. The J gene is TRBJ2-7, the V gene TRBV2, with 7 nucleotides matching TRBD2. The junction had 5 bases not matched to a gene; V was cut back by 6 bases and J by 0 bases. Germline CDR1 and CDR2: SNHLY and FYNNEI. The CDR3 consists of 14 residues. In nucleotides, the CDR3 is TGTGCCAGCAGCCGGGACTACACCTCCTACGAGCAGTACTTC. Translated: CASSRDYTSYEQYF.

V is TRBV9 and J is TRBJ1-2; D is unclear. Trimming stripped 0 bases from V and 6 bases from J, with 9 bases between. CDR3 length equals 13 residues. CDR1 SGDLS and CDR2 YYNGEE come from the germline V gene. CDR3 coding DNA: TGTGCCAGCAGCGTAGTTAGCTTGGATGGCTACACCTTC. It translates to CASSVVSLDGYTF.

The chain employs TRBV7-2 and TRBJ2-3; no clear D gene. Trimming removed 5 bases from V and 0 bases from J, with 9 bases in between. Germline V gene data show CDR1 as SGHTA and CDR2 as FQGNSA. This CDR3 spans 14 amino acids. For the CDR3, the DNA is TGTGCCAGCAGCCCCCCAACTAGCACAGATACGCAGTATTTT. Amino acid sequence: CASSPPTSTDTQYF.

CDR3 protein: CASTPIRQGEKLFF. The CDR3 region has the DNA TGTGCCAGCACCCCCATTCGACAGGGCGAAAAACTGTTTTTT. The chain employs TRBV6-1 and TRBJ1-4, with 7 positions matching TRBD1. From germline, CDR1 is MNHNS and CDR2 SASEGT. V dropped 7 bases and J dropped 8; count of bases not matched to a gene: 10. This CDR3 is built from 14 residues.

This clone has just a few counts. The CDR3 here is CASSKGGGYRETQYF. The CDR3 coding sequence is TGTGCCAGTAGTAAGGGCGGGGGTTATAGAGAGACCCAGTACTTC. This chain uses TRBV19 with TRBJ2-5; the match to TRBD2 covers 7 bases. The CDR3 contains 15 residues. Germline V gene sequence: CDR1 LNHDA, CDR2 SQIVND (reference sequence). The V segment lost 4 bases and the J segment 4 bases; nucleotides outside the gene matches: 9.

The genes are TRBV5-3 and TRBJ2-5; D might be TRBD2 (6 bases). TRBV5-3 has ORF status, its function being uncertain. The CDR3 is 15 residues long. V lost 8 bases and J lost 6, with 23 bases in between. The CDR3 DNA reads TGTGCCAGGGCCGGAGGAGGGGCGAAGTTGAAGACCCAGTACTTC. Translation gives CARAGGGAKLKTQYF.

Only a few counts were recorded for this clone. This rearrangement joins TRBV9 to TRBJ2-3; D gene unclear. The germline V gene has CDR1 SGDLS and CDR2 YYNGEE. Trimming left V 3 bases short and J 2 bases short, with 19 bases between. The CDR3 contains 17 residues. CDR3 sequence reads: CASSAAGNDWPTDTQYF. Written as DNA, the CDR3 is TGTGCCAGCAGCGCCGCAGGAAACGATTGGCCCACAGATACGCAGTATTTT.

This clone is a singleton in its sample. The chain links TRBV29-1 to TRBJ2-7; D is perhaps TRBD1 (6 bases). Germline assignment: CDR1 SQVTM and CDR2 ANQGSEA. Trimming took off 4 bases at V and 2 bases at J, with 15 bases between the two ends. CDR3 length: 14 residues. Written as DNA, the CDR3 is TGCAGCGTTGGAGGTGGCAGGGGAACCTACGAGCAGTACTTC. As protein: CSVGGGRGTYEQYF.

This chain's CDR3 is CASSECQRGALGRLEQYF. DNA for the CDR3: TGCGCCAGCAGTGAGTGCCAGCGGGGGGCCCTAGGGAGGCTCGAGCAGTACTTC. The rearrangement joins TRBV10-1 to TRBJ2-7; 9 bases are shared with TRBD2. The germline CDR1 and CDR2 sequences are WNHNN and SYGVQD (reference sequence). The CDR3 spans 18 residues. The junction had 16 bases not matched to a gene; V was cut back by 1 base and J by 6 bases.

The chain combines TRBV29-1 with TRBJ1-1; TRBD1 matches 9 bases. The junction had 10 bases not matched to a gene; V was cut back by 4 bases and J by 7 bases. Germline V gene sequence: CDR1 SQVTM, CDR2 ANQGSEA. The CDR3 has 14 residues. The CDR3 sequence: CSVGTWGQGIEAFF. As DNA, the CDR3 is TGCAGCGTTGGGACTTGGGGACAGGGAATTGAAGCTTTCTTT.

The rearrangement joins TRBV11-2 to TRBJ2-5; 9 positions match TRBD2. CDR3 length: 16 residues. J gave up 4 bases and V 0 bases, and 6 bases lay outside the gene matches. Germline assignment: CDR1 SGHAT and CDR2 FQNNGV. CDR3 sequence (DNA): TGTGCCAGCAGCTTAGATCTGCGGGGGGGCCGAGAGACCCAGTACTTC. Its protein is CASSLDLRGGRETQYF.

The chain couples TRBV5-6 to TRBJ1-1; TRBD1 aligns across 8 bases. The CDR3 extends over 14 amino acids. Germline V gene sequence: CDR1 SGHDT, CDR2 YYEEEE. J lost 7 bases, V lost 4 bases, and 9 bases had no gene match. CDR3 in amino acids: CASSRRQGRGEAFF. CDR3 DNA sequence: TGTGCCAGCAGCAGAAGACAGGGGAGGGGTGAAGCTTTCTTT.

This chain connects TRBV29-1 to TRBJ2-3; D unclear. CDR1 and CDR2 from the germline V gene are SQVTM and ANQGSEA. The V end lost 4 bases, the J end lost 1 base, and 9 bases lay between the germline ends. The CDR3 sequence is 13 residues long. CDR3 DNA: TGCAGCGTTGTCCCCGCGGGCACAGATACGCAGTATTTT. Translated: CSVVPAGTDTQYF.

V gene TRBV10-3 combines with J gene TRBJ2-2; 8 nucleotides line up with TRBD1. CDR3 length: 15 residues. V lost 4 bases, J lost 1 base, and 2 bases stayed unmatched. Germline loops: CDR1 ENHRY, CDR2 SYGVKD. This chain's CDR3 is CAISAGTGNTGELFF. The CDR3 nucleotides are TGTGCCATCAGTGCCGGGACAGGGAACACCGGGGAGCTGTTTTTT.

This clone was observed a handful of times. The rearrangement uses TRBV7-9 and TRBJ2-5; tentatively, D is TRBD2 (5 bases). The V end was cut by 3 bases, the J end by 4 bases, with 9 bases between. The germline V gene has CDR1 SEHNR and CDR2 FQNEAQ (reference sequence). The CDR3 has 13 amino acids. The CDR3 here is CASSLGSGETQYF. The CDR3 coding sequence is TGTGCCAGCAGCTTGGGGAGCGGAGAGACCCAGTACTTC.